Below are 31 T cell receptor beta chains sequenced from a single sample in a study of T cells in Graves' hyperthyroidism and ophthalmopathy. There were TCR beta CDR3 regions amplified from RNA transcripts. The HTBI primer set was used in a first-round RT-PCR of the TCR CDR3. In TCRdb, the multiplex PCR reads were re-called with MiXCR into one record per CDR3 protein. In the table there are almost 500,000 distinct CDR3 sequences, around a fifth of which are singletons. The sequenced material came from blood. These receptors were obtained from an older woman with Graves' ophthalmopathy.

This clonotype was observed a handful of times. The chain combines TRBV24-1 with TRBJ2-3; D may be TRBD1 (6 bases). The CDR3 spans 16 residues. Germline-derived CDR1 and CDR2 are KGHDR and SFDVKD. V dropped 3 bases and J dropped 6 bases, with 18 bases sitting between them. The DNA for the CDR3 is TGTGCCACCAGTGATCCACAGGGAAGTAGTAGGGATACGCAGTATTTT. This translates into CATSDPQGSSRDTQYF.

In this sample, this clonotype turned up many times. V is TRBV2 and J is TRBJ2-5, with 8 bases that match TRBD2. J was trimmed by 2 bases and V by 7 bases; bases with no gene match: 0. The germline V gene has CDR1 SNHLY and CDR2 FYNNEI. This CDR3 region has 12 residues. CDR3 amino acids: CASKRGQETQYF. The CDR3 DNA reads TGTGCCAGCAAGCGGGGGCAAGAGACCCAGTACTTC.

This clonotype was observed a handful of times. The chain couples TRBV6-1 to TRBJ2-6, with D hard to call. The CDR3 has 16 residues. The ends were cut back, 5 bases at V and 2 bases at J, with 13 bases in the middle. Germline assignment: CDR1 MNHNS and CDR2 SASEGT. Here the CDR3 DNA reads TGTGCCAGCAGTACCTGGTTGTTTACTGGGGCCAACGTCCTGACTTTC. This sequence encodes CASSTWLFTGANVLTF.

The chain links TRBV11-2 to TRBJ1-2; 7 bases are shared with TRBD1. The CDR3 loop spans 15 amino acids. Unmatched junction bases numbered 8, after V lost 3 bases and J lost 4 bases. From germline, CDR1 is SGHAT and CDR2 FQNNGV. In DNA, the CDR3 is TGTGCCAGCAGCTTGGCCGGACAGGTCCTCTATGGCTACACCTTC. Encoded protein: CASSLAGQVLYGYTF.

This clonotype was counted a few times. This sequence joins TRBV5-4 and TRBJ2-1; 7 nucleotides agree with TRBD2. CDR3 length: 17 residues. V lost 0 bases and J lost 4; bases outside the gene matches: 10. CDR1 SGHNT and CDR2 YYREEE come from the germline V gene (reference sequence). In DNA form, the CDR3 reads TGTGCCAGCAGCTTGGGGGCTAGCGGTAACCTTTACAATGAGCAGTTCTTC. Protein sequence: CASSLGASGNLYNEQFF.

This clonotype has only a few counts. V and J are TRBV3-1 and TRBJ1-5; the D gene is possibly TRBD1 (6 bases). The germline V and J ends were trimmed by 0 bases and 7 bases, with 13 bases remaining between them. In germline, CDR1 is LGHDT, CDR2 YNNKEL (reference sequence). This CDR3 has 15 residues. CDR3 amino acids: CASSQDSTGSQPQHF. The CDR3 DNA follows: TGTGCCAGCAGCCAAGATTCGACAGGATCGCAGCCCCAGCATTTT.

This clonotype was detected ten times or more. Its ends do not fully match the called genes, so a read error is possible. The chain combines TRBV12-3 or TRBV12-4 with TRBJ2-1; D possibly matches TRBD1 or TRBD2 (6 bases each). CDR3 length: 13 residues. CDR3 DNA: TGTGCCAGCGGTTTTGGCGGAGGGGGTGAGCAGTTCTTC. Amino acids: CASGFGGGGEQFF.

V gene TRBV18 combines with J gene TRBJ1-4; D is unresolved. Germline V CDR1 and CDR2: KGHSH, LQKENI. The CDR3 spans 15 residues. The V gene lost 5 bases and the J gene lost 7 bases, with 17 bases spanning the gap. This chain's CDR3 is CASSTGSHEIEKLFF. In DNA form, the CDR3 reads TGTGCCAGCTCAACCGGATCGCACGAGATTGAAAAACTGTTTTTT.

V is TRBV9 and J is TRBJ2-3, with TRBD1 matching 9 bases. With 0 bases clipped from V and 3 bases from J, the junction kept 5 bases outside the gene matches. Per germline, CDR1 SGDLS and CDR2 YYNGEE. This CDR3 is built from 16 residues. The CDR3, as DNA: TGTGCCAGCAGCGTAGGGGTAGGACAGGGGACAGATACGCAGTATTTT. This sequence encodes CASSVGVGQGTDTQYF. The full variable domain, completed using reference TRBV9 and TRBJ2-3, is DSGVTQTPKHLITATGQRVTLRCSPRSGDLSVYWYQQSLDQGLQFLIQYYNGEERAKGNILERFSAQQFPDLHSELNLSSLELGDSALYFCASSVGVGQGTDTQYFGPGTRLTVL.

This clonotype has more than one count but fewer than ten. The CDR3 sequence is CASSFPRTTNTGELFF. The CDR3 DNA follows: TGCGCCAGCAGCTTCCCCAGGACTACCAACACCGGGGAGCTGTTTTTT. The V call is TRBV5-1, the J call TRBJ2-2, with D possibly being TRBD2 (6 bases). The V end was cut by 2 bases, the J end by 2 bases, with 13 bases between. The germline V gene has CDR1 SGHRS and CDR2 YFSETQ. The CDR3 has 16 amino acids.

This clonotype has a single count. The chain combines TRBV29-1 with TRBJ1-2; no clear D. CDR1 is SQVTM and CDR2 is ANQGSEA in the germline V gene. V lost 6 bases to trimming and J lost 6 bases, with 11 bases between them. The CDR3 has 11 amino acids. The chain's CDR3 is CSVDPPDGYTF. The DNA for the CDR3 is TGCAGCGTAGACCCCCCGGATGGCTACACCTTC.

This clonotype showed up just once. The rearrangement links TRBV6-2 or TRBV6-3 to TRBJ1-6; D gene ambiguous. The CDR3 sequence is 15 residues long. Germline V gene lookup returns CDR1 MNHEY and CDR2 SVGEGT. Trimming took 6 bases from V and 7 from J, leaving 16 bases between them. The CDR3 protein is CASRAGRVRNSPLHF. In DNA form, the CDR3 reads TGTGCCAGCAGGGCGGGTAGGGTGCGGAATTCACCCCTCCACTTT.

The chain has TRBV5-1 and TRBJ1-4; D is unresolved. V gave up 4 bases and J gave up 0 bases, with 10 bases separating them. CDR1 and CDR2 from the germline V gene are SGHRS and YFSETQ. The CDR3 runs 15 residues. In DNA, the CDR3 is TGCGCCAGCAGCCCGGTCGGATCAACTAATGAAAAACTGTTTTTT. Its protein product is CASSPVGSTNEKLFF.

There are a few counts of this clonotype. The chain is built from TRBV18 and TRBJ1-3; D might be TRBD1 (5 bases). Germline loops: CDR1 KGHSH, CDR2 LQKENI. The CDR3 runs 15 residues. V lost 3 bases and J 0 bases, leaving 9 bases between the germline ends. Written as DNA, the CDR3 is TGTGCCAGCTCACCGGGGCTTGTCTCTGGAAACACCATATATTTT. This sequence encodes CASSPGLVSGNTIYF. Full variable domain (remainder filled in from reference TRBV18 and TRBJ1-3): NAGVMQNPRHLVRRRGQEARLRCSPMKGHSHVYWYRQLPEEGLKFMVYLQKENIIDESGMPKERFSAEFPKEGPSILRIQQVVRGDSAAYFCASSPGLVSGNTIYFGEGSWLTVV.

The chain couples TRBV7-3 to TRBJ1-1, with unresolved D. V was pared by 5 bases and J by 4 bases, with 14 bases between. The CDR3 has 14 residues. In germline, CDR1 is SGHTA, CDR2 FQGTGA. The CDR3 coding sequence is TGTGCCAGCAGCCAGTCGAAAGGTTCCACTGAAGCTTTCTTT. Encoded protein: CASSQSKGSTEAFF.

The rearrangement joins TRBV9 to TRBJ2-7; 7 nucleotides line up with TRBD1. Trimming removed 0 bases from V and 0 bases from J; junction bases left unmatched: 3. The CDR3 runs to 15 residues. Germline V CDR1 and CDR2: SGDLS, YYNGEE. The CDR3 reads CASSVGQGISYEQYF. CDR3 nucleotides: TGTGCCAGCAGCGTAGGACAGGGCATCTCCTACGAGCAGTACTTC.

Written as DNA, the CDR3 is TGTGCCAGCAGCTTACCCGGAGATACGCAGTATTTT. Its protein product is CASSLPGDTQYF. This rearrangement joins TRBV7-9 to TRBJ2-3; no clear D gene. V lost 2 bases to trimming and J lost 5 bases, with 5 bases between them. The germline V gene encodes CDR1 SEHNR and CDR2 FQNEAQ (reference sequence). The CDR3 spans 12 residues.

There are a few counts of this clonotype. This sequence joins TRBV20-1 and TRBJ2-7; TRBD2 matches at 10 bases. Looked up from germline, CDR1 is DFQATT and CDR2 is SNEGSKA (reference sequence). This CDR3 spans 15 amino acids. V shed 0 bases, J shed 3 bases, and the junction held 5 bases outside the gene matches. The DNA for the CDR3 is TGCAGTGCTAGAGATCGCAGCGGGAGGGTCTACGAGCAGTACTTC. It translates to CSARDRSGRVYEQYF.

The chain links TRBV9 to TRBJ2-7, with D unclear. This CDR3 comprises 14 residues. Germline lookup yields CDR1 SGDLS and CDR2 YYNGEE. V lost 3 bases, J lost 2 bases, and 12 bases lay in between. CDR3 region: CASSAMFIPYEQYF. CDR3 bases: TGTGCCAGCAGCGCCATGTTTATTCCCTACGAGCAGTACTTC.

The chain combines TRBV10-3 with TRBJ2-7; 9 bases agree with TRBD2. The J segment lost 5 bases and the V segment lost 2 bases, leaving 4 bases of the junction unmatched. Germline assignment: CDR1 ENHRY and CDR2 SYGVKD. CDR3 length: 14 amino acids. CDR3 amino acids: CAISEAGGVDEQYF. The CDR3 DNA follows: TGTGCCATCAGTGAGGCGGGAGGGGTGGACGAGCAGTACTTC.

At least ten counts were recorded for this clonotype. The rearrangement uses TRBV7-2 and TRBJ2-7; 10 bases map to TRBD2. Germline values: CDR1 SGHTA, CDR2 FQGNSA. This CDR3 spans 16 amino acids. Trimming took 4 bases from V and 2 from J; bases not matched to a gene: 8. This CDR3 reads CASSWASGSVTYEQYF. CDR3 nucleotide sequence: TGTGCCAGCAGCTGGGCTAGCGGGAGCGTGACCTACGAGCAGTACTTC.

This clonotype has at least ten counts. This could be a read error, since a much larger clone is one nucleotide away. This chain links TRBV27 with TRBJ1-1; D gene ambiguous. The CDR3 totals 13 residues. V lost 2 bases to trimming and J lost 1 base, with 5 bases between them. In germline, CDR1 is MNHEY, CDR2 SMNVEV (reference sequence). This chain's CDR3 is CASSLSANTEAFF. The CDR3 DNA reads TGTGCCAGCAGTTTAAGCGCGAACACTGAAGCTTTCTTT.

This clonotype was counted ten times or more. The genes are TRBV7-9 and TRBJ2-3; the match to TRBD2 covers 10 bases. The CDR3 has 17 amino acids. In germline, CDR1 is SEHNR, CDR2 FQNEAQ (reference sequence). With V trimmed by 2 bases and J by 3 bases, 8 bases remained unmatched. For the CDR3, the DNA is TGTGCCAGCAGCTTAATGGTAGCGGGAGGTCGGACAGATACGCAGTATTTT. Translating it yields CASSLMVAGGRTDTQYF.

This clonotype has ten or more counts. The chain employs TRBV27 and TRBJ1-1; D uncertain. V dropped 1 base and J dropped 4 bases, with 13 bases sitting between them. The CDR3 has 15 residues. Germline-derived CDR1 and CDR2 are MNHEY and SMNVEV (reference sequence). The CDR3, as DNA: TGTGCCAGCAGTTTATTAGCCGCCGAGGGCACTGAAGCTTTCTTT. This gives the protein CASSLLAAEGTEAFF.

This clonotype showed up just a few times. A junction end diverges from the germline sequence, so it may reflect a read error. The rearrangement links TRBV7-7 to TRBJ2-3; TRBD2 might be the D (6 bases). The germline CDR1 and CDR2 sequences are SSHAT and FNYEAQ (reference sequence). This CDR3 has 14 residues. The CDR3 protein is CASSLGGYTDTQYF. CDR3 bases: TGTGCTAGCAGCTTAGGAGGGTACACAGATACGCAGTATTTT.

V is TRBV18 and J is TRBJ2-7, with D possibly being TRBD2 (5 bases). The CDR3 covers 14 residues. V shed 1 base and J shed 0 bases, with 7 bases lying between them. Germline CDR1 reads KGHSH; CDR2 reads LQKENI. CDR3 region: CASSPQGSSYEQYF. DNA for the CDR3: TGTGCCAGCTCACCACAAGGGAGCTCCTACGAGCAGTACTTC.

The chain carries TRBV6-1 and TRBJ1-4; D unclear. The CDR3 is 14 residues long. V was cut by 5 bases and J by 7 bases, with 14 bases left in between. Germline CDR1 reads MNHNS; CDR2 reads SASEGT. CDR3 in DNA: TGTGCCAGCAGTCACACCCCCGGCGTTGAAAAACTGTTTTTT. It is translated as CASSHTPGVEKLFF.

For this clonotype: A much larger clone is a single base away; this may be a read error. The chain carries TRBV3-1 and TRBJ2-1; 13 nucleotides line up with TRBD2. The CDR3 is 15 residues long. Germline V gene data show CDR1 as LGHDT and CDR2 as YNNKEL (reference sequence). The junction had 2 bases not matched to a gene; V was cut back by 4 bases and J by 5 bases. The CDR3 DNA reads TGTGCCAGCAGCCGGGGACTAGCGGGGAACAATGAGCAGTTCTTC. Encoded protein: CASSRGLAGNNEQFF.

This clonotype has a count of ten or more. The chain carries TRBV7-2 and TRBJ2-7, with D tentatively TRBD2 (6 bases). The CDR3 is made up of 14 amino acids. Looked up from germline, CDR1 is SGHTA and CDR2 is FQGNSA. The V and J ends lost 4 bases and 5 bases respectively, with 15 bases between them. The CDR3 is CASSSLTGANEQYF. CDR3 DNA: TGTGCCAGCAGCTCCCTCACGGGAGCAAACGAGCAGTACTTC.

This clonotype has only a few counts. The rearrangement links TRBV9 to TRBJ2-1; 9 bases are a match to TRBD2. This CDR3 is 16 amino acids long. The germline gives CDR1 SGDLS, CDR2 YYNGEE. V was pared by 3 bases and J by 4 bases, with 8 bases of the junction left unmatched. CDR3 nucleotides: TGTGCCAGCAGCGCCGAGGGTCTAGCGGGGTACAATGAGCAGTTCTTC. It translates to CASSAEGLAGYNEQFF.

This clonotype was picked up a small number of times. J is TRBJ1-1 and V is TRBV30; 8 nucleotides agree with TRBD1. This CDR3 is built from 14 residues. The junction had 7 bases not matched to a gene; V was cut back by 3 bases and J by 4 bases. Germline values: CDR1 GTSNPN, CDR2 SVGIG (reference sequence). The CDR3 coding sequence is TGTGCCTGGAGAGGGGATACAGGGGGCACTGAAGCTTTCTTT. As protein: CAWRGDTGGTEAFF.